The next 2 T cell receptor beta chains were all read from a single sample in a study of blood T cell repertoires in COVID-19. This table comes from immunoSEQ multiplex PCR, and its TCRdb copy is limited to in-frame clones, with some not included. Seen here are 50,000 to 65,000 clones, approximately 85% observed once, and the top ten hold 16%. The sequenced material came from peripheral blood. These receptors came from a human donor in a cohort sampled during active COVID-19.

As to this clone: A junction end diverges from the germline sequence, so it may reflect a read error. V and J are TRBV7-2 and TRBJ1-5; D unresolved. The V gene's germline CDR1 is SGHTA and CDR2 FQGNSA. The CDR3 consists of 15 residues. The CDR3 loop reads CASSLVQASNQPQHF. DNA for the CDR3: TGTGCCAGCAGTTTAGTCCAGGCTAGCAATCAGCCCCAGCATTTT.

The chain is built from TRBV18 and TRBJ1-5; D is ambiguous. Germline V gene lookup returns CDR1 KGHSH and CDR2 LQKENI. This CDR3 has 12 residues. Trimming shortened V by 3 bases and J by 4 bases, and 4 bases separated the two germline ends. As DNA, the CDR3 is TGTGCCAGCTCACCCACTAATCAGCCCCAGCATTTT. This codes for CASSPTNQPQHF.